This TCR beta chain was recovered during a study of T cell responses to AZD1222 COVID-19 vaccine. General study results and limits: White British ancestry dominated among donors, who included more females, and clonal diversity was possibly underestimated.

CDR3 length: 15 residues. Germline V gives CDR1 MNHEY, CDR2 SVGAGI. The trim removed 5 bases at V and 6 bases at J, leaving 6 bases unmatched. Repertoires were generated with immunoSEQ multiplex PCR, while TCRdb's copy carries only in-frame clones and drops some. The data show about 180,000 clones, approximately 90% seen once. With regard to this clone: Its target is not known.

Here the sequenced sample was peripheral blood, taken 28 days after the second AZD1222 dose. The rearrangement uses TRBV6-5 and TRBJ2-1; 11 bases are shared with TRBD2. This TCR was recovered from an adult who received the AZD1222 COVID-19 vaccine. CDR3 sequence (DNA): TGTGCCAGCAGTCCCGGGACTAGCGGCACCAATGAGCAGTTCTTC. This sequence encodes CASSPGTSGTNEQFF.